Listed below are T cell receptor beta chains from one sample, sequenced in a study of cytomegalovirus exposure and HLA in healthy donors. Only in-frame clones appear in the TCRdb table, and some are missing; sequencing was by immunoSEQ multiplex PCR. The table lists more than 90,000 clones, more than 75% of them singletons, with roughly 8.8% in the top ten. Sequenced sample: PBMCs. These receptors were collected from a human donor in good health. CDR3s leave out the opening cysteine and the closing phenylalanine or tryptophan.

TRBV6-5	TRBJ1-5	ASSYSASGVGQPQH
TRBV9	TRBJ1-6	ASSPHGKHNSPLH
TRBV5-1	TRBJ1-1	ASSNPRENTEAF
TRBV2	TRBJ2-5	ASSPHRETQY
TRBV6-5	TRBJ1-3	ASSSSGQGLGNTIY
TRBV6-4	TRBJ2-1	ASSDKAGGQPYHEQF
TRBV5-8	TRBJ2-7	ASSLLGQGSYEQY
TRBV5-1	TRBJ2-7	ASSASLDREAAQY
TRBV2	TRBJ2-1	ASSDGGGLTYEQF
TRBV4-3	TRBJ2-3	ASSQEGLDTQY
TRBV6-5	TRBJ2-3	ASSYGQGGGQY
TRBV6-5	TRBJ2-1	ASTRTDNEQF
TRBV6-5	TRBJ1-1	ASRNGQGGTEAF
TRBV4-3	TRBJ1-2	ASSQDSRGAGYGYT